These 9 T cell receptor beta chains came from one sample sequenced in a study of T-cell reconstitution after alpha-beta-depleted transplantation in children. TCRbeta library construction was performed incorporating unique molecular identifiers. TCRdb fed the PCR reads into MiXCR, producing one record per CDR3 protein. In the table there are a few hundred thousand distinct CDR3 sequences, about a sixth of which are singletons. The sample in question was PBMCs, mostly from graft donor cells, obtained 360 days after TCRalphabeta/CD19-depleted stem cell transplant. The receptors stem from a boy younger than two who had a stem cell transplant for Wiskott-Aldrich syndrome, so the T cells may come from the graft donor.

There are a few counts of this clonotype. CDR3 in DNA: TGTGCCACCAGTGATAGGAGAGAAGGGGCCAACGTCCTGACTTTC. It yields the protein CATSDRREGANVLTF. The chain is built from TRBV24-1 and TRBJ2-6; D unresolved. Germline values: CDR1 KGHDR, CDR2 SFDVKD. This CDR3 has 15 amino acids. V was trimmed by 3 bases and J by 4 bases, leaving 9 bases between them.

This clonotype was seen only a few times. This chain uses TRBV6-5 with TRBJ2-1, with D tentatively TRBD2 (6 bases). This CDR3 contains 16 residues. With 2 bases removed from V and 10 bases from J, the gap between germline ends came to 21 bases. Germline lookup yields CDR1 MNHEY and CDR2 SVGAGI. The CDR3 DNA reads as TGTGCCAGCAGTTACCATACCGGGACTGTACAAGGCGAGCAGTTCTTC. Translation gives CASSYHTGTVQGEQFF.

This clonotype has just a few counts. This chain links TRBV5-1 with TRBJ2-6, with 8 bases fitting TRBD1. The germline V gene encodes CDR1 SGHRS and CDR2 YFSETQ. CDR3 length: 20 amino acids. J lost 0 bases, V lost 0 bases, and 11 bases had no gene match. For the CDR3, the DNA is TGCGCCAGCAGCTTGGCCTCAGGGGGCCCCTTCTACTCTGGGGCCAACGTCCTGACTTTC. It encodes CASSLASGGPFYSGANVLTF. Together with reference TRBV5-1 and TRBJ2-6, the CDR3 gives the full variable domain: KAGVTQTPRYLIKTRGQQVTLSCSPISGHRSVSWYQQTPGQGLQFLFEYFSETQRNKGNFPGRFSGRQFSNSRSEMNVSTLELGDSALYLCASSLASGGPFYSGANVLTFGAGSRLTVL.

The chain uses TRBV29-1 and TRBJ2-7; 11 positions match TRBD2. The CDR3 consists of 12 residues. The ends lost 7 bases at V and 4 bases at J; junction bases unmatched: 3. Germline loops: CDR1 SQVTM, CDR2 ANQGSEA. The CDR3 spells CSAGTSGYEQYF. CDR3 nucleotides: TGCAGCGCCGGGACTAGCGGATACGAGCAGTACTTC.

This sequence joins TRBV6-6 and TRBJ1-5, with D uncertain. Germline V lookup: CDR1 MNHNY, CDR2 SVGAGI (reference sequence). The CDR3 has 12 residues. V was clipped by 9 bases and J by 4 bases, with 10 bases between them. In nucleotides, the CDR3 is TGTGCCAGGTCTGAGGGAAATCAGCCCCAGCATTTT. The encoded protein is CARSEGNQPQHF.

This clonotype was detected only a few times. The rearrangement uses TRBV12-3 or TRBV12-4 and TRBJ1-4; 7 positions agree with TRBD1. This CDR3 region has 14 residues. The ends lost 7 bases at V and 4 bases at J; junction bases unmatched: 6. CDR3 sequence (DNA): TGTGCCAGCACCCGGGACAGCTATAATGAAAAACTGTTTTTT. Translated: CASTRDSYNEKLFF.

This chain links TRBV7-9 with TRBJ2-5; D remains ambiguous. V was clipped by 3 bases and J by 5 bases, with 7 bases between them. Germline assignment: CDR1 SEHNR and CDR2 FQNEAQ (reference sequence). The CDR3 loop spans 12 amino acids. The chain's CDR3 is CASSFKVETQYF. CDR3 in DNA: TGTGCCAGCAGCTTCAAGGTTGAGACCCAGTACTTC.

CDR3 protein: CASSLPWTSGSTRSSYNEQFF. For the CDR3, the DNA is TGCGCCAGCAGCTTGCCTTGGACTAGCGGGAGTACCCGGAGCTCCTACAATGAGCAGTTCTTC. The chain joins TRBV5-1 to TRBJ2-1; TRBD2 matches at 13 bases. Losses at the gene ends were 1 base for V and 0 bases for J; bases not matched to a gene: 13. CDR1 and CDR2 from the germline V gene are SGHRS and YFSETQ. The CDR3 consists of 21 residues.

V is TRBV20-1 and J is TRBJ2-1; TRBD2 matches at 13 bases. V lost 0 bases to trimming and J lost 8 bases; unmatched junction nucleotides: 4. Germline assignment: CDR1 DFQATT and CDR2 SNEGSKA (reference sequence). The CDR3 length is 15 residues. The CDR3 DNA sequence: TGCAGTGCTAGAGATACTAGCGGGAGGGCCGATGAGCAGTTCTTC. This gives the protein CSARDTSGRADEQFF.